The 21 T cell receptor beta chains reported below all come from one sample, sequenced in a study of cytomegalovirus exposure and HLA in healthy donors. PCR amplification relied on 60 Vbeta primers (plus 13 Jbeta primers). Sequenced by immunoSEQ multiplex PCR; TCRdb stores in-frame clones only, minus some. The sample lists nearly 110,000 clones, 70% to 85% occurring once. The source material was PBMCs. These receptors were obtained from a male donor in good health and CMV-seronegative.

CDR3 in DNA: TGTGCCAGCAGCCAGACCTACGTAGGGACAGAGCAGTTCTTC. It specifies CASSQTYVGTEQFF. V is TRBV14 and J is TRBJ2-1; D possibly corresponds to TRBD1 (6 bases). CDR1 and CDR2 from the germline V gene are SGHDN and FVKESK. Trimming removed 3 bases from V and 10 bases from J, with 16 bases in between. This CDR3 spans 14 amino acids.

The chain carries TRBV11-2 and TRBJ2-2; D is ambiguous. Germline V gene data show CDR1 as SGHAT and CDR2 as FQNNGV. Trimming stripped 6 bases from V and 0 bases from J, with 11 bases between. The CDR3 has 15 amino acids. Written as DNA, the CDR3 is TGTGCCAGCAGACACTACTCGTCGAACACCGGGGAGCTGTTTTTT. It translates to CASRHYSSNTGELFF.

V gene TRBV7-9 combines with J gene TRBJ1-2; tentatively, D is TRBD1 (6 bases). The germline CDR1 and CDR2 sequences are SEHNR and FQNEAQ (reference sequence). This CDR3 is 12 amino acids long. Trimming left V 7 bases short and J 4 bases short, with 10 bases between. CDR3 protein: CASKGRGYGYTF. The CDR3 bases are TGTGCCAGCAAAGGCAGGGGCTATGGCTACACCTTC.

This chain joins TRBV5-1 and TRBJ2-1; 10 bases line up with TRBD2. Germline V CDR1 and CDR2: SGHRS, YFSETQ. The CDR3 extends over 15 amino acids. The V segment lost 2 bases and the J segment 7 bases; nucleotides outside the gene matches: 6. CDR3 DNA: TGCGCCAGCAGCTTACTAGCGGGATTGGGTAATGAGCAGTTCTTC. It codes for CASSLLAGLGNEQFF.

The gene calls are TRBV30 and TRBJ1-2; weak D call: TRBD1 (5 bases). V was trimmed by 5 bases and J by 3 bases, leaving 13 bases between them. CDR3 size: 13 residues. Germline CDR1 is GTSNPN and CDR2 is SVGIG (reference sequence). This CDR3 reads CAWGPWGYYGYTF. The CDR3 region has the DNA TGTGCCTGGGGTCCATGGGGCTACTATGGCTACACCTTC.

This clone came up once. The chain couples TRBV9 to TRBJ1-3; TRBD1 matches 8 bases. Germline loops: CDR1 SGDLS, CDR2 YYNGEE. The ends lost 0 bases at V and 2 bases at J; junction bases unmatched: 1. The CDR3 has 15 amino acids. CDR3 loop: CASSVAQGAGNTIYF. The DNA of the CDR3 is TGTGCCAGCAGCGTAGCACAGGGGGCTGGAAACACCATATATTTT. The full variable domain, with the rest looked up from reference TRBV9 and TRBJ1-3, is DSGVTQTPKHLITATGQRVTLRCSPRSGDLSVYWYQQSLDQGLQFLIQYYNGEERAKGNILERFSAQQFPDLHSELNLSSLELGDSALYFCASSVAQGAGNTIYFGEGSWLTVV.

This chain joins TRBV14 and TRBJ2-3, with TRBD2 matching 7 bases. This CDR3 is built from 15 residues. Losses at the gene ends were 0 bases for V and 6 bases for J; bases not matched to a gene: 6. The germline gives CDR1 SGHDN, CDR2 FVKESK. The CDR3 bases are TGTGCCAGCAGCCAAGATCCTGGGAGGGTTGATACGCAGTATTTT. It codes for CASSQDPGRVDTQYF.

The V gene is TRBV7-3, the J gene TRBJ1-3; D perhaps matches TRBD1 (6 bases). Per the germline V gene, CDR1 is SGHTA and CDR2 is FQGTGA. The CDR3 is made up of 17 amino acids. V shed 3 bases and J shed 0 bases, with 15 bases lying between them. In DNA form, the CDR3 reads TGTGCCAGCAGCTTGTTTCGGCAGGGGAGCTCTGGAAACACCATATATTTT. Amino acids: CASSLFRQGSSGNTIYF.

A few counts support this clone. The chain combines TRBV2 with TRBJ2-1; 12 bases are shared with TRBD2. Trimming took 3 bases from V and 6 from J; bases not matched to a gene: 0. The CDR3 runs 14 residues. Germline V gene lookup returns CDR1 SNHLY and CDR2 FYNNEI. CDR3: CASSETSGGNEQFF. CDR3 DNA: TGTGCCAGCAGTGAGACTAGCGGGGGCAATGAGCAGTTCTTC. Combining the CDR3 with reference TRBV2 and TRBJ2-1 gives the whole variable domain EPEVTQTPSHQVTQMGQEVILRCVPISNHLYFYWYRQILGQKVEFLVSFYNNEISEKSEIFDDQFSVERPDGSNFTLKIRSTKLEDSAMYFCASSETSGGNEQFFGPGTRLTVL.

This clone was observed a single time. The chain joins TRBV10-3 to TRBJ1-3; 7 nucleotides align to TRBD1. The germline CDR1 and CDR2 sequences are ENHRY and SYGVKD. The CDR3 covers 15 residues. V dropped 6 bases and J dropped 0; count of bases not matched to a gene: 5. The CDR3 loop is CAISGTEHSGNTIYF. Here the CDR3 DNA reads TGTGCCATCAGCGGGACAGAGCACTCTGGAAACACCATATATTTT.

This clone has more than one count but fewer than ten. This rearrangement joins TRBV4-1 to TRBJ2-7; 9 bases line up with TRBD2. There are 17 residues in the CDR3. V lost 1 base and J lost 2; bases outside the gene matches: 9. CDR1 is MGHRA and CDR2 is YSYEKL in the germline V gene. The DNA of the CDR3 is TGCGCCAGCAGCCAAGTTCCGGGAGCGGGAGGAACCTACGAGCAGTACTTC. This sequence encodes CASSQVPGAGGTYEQYF.

The chain combines TRBV12-5 with TRBJ2-1, with 10 bases identical to TRBD2. Trimming cost V 2 bases and J 9 bases; bases outside gene matches: 19. CDR3 length equals 19 residues. Germline values: CDR1 LGHNT, CDR2 FRNRAP. The CDR3 here is CASGLISTLLAGESCEQFF. CDR3 bases: TGTGCTAGTGGTTTGATCTCGACCCTCCTAGCGGGAGAATCCTGTGAGCAGTTCTTC.

In the case of this clone: This sample also contains other DNA sequences that code for the same CDR3. The chain employs TRBV28 and TRBJ2-7, with a possible D match to TRBD1 (6 bases). The CDR3 sequence is 13 residues long. V dropped 8 bases and J dropped 0 bases, with 11 bases sitting between them. CDR1 is MDHEN and CDR2 is SYDVKM in the germline V gene. CDR3 loop: CASGGLRSYEQYF. The DNA for the CDR3 is TGTGCCAGCGGGGGCCTCCGCTCCTACGAGCAGTACTTC.

The chain uses TRBV6-5 and TRBJ1-1; no clear D gene. Germline values: CDR1 MNHEY, CDR2 SVGAGI. Trimming took off 6 bases at V and 4 bases at J, with 15 bases between the two ends. The CDR3 runs to 14 residues. As DNA, the CDR3 is TGTGCCAGCAGCCGCTATAACCGAGGCACTGAAGCTTTCTTT. Protein sequence: CASSRYNRGTEAFF.

This clone was counted only a few times. V is TRBV5-1 and J is TRBJ2-1; 12 bases line up with TRBD2. Looked up from germline, CDR1 is SGHRS and CDR2 is YFSETQ. This CDR3 has 18 amino acids. The V segment lost 2 bases and the J segment 4 bases; nucleotides outside the gene matches: 10. CDR3 loop: CASSFLLAGGGTYNEQFF. The DNA of the CDR3 is TGCGCCAGCAGCTTTTTACTAGCGGGAGGCGGGACTTACAATGAGCAGTTCTTC.

The V and J genes are TRBV6-1 and TRBJ1-2; 10 bases line up with TRBD1. From germline, CDR1 is MNHNS and CDR2 SASEGT. The ends lost 5 bases at V and 4 bases at J; junction bases unmatched: 4. CDR3 length equals 14 residues. The chain's CDR3 is CASSRDRGTYGYTF. As DNA, the CDR3 is TGTGCCAGCAGTCGGGACAGGGGTACCTATGGCTACACCTTC.

The rearrangement joins TRBV27 to TRBJ1-5, with D possibly being TRBD1 (6 bases). CDR3 size: 16 residues. Trimming removed 3 bases from V and 0 bases from J, with 12 bases in between. From germline, CDR1 is MNHEY and CDR2 SMNVEV (reference sequence). Here the CDR3 reads CASSLTGSYSNQPQHF. Written as DNA, the CDR3 is TGTGCCAGCAGTTTGACAGGAAGCTATAGCAATCAGCCCCAGCATTTT.

In its sample, this clone was seen once. J is TRBJ1-4 and V is TRBV7-3, with TRBD1 matching 7 bases. Germline V gene data show CDR1 as SGHTA and CDR2 as FQGTGA. V lost 7 bases, J lost 4 bases, and 9 bases stayed unmatched. The CDR3 length is 15 residues. The CDR3 region is CASTNYRGNNEKLFF. For the CDR3, the DNA is TGTGCCAGCACCAATTACAGGGGAAATAATGAAAAACTGTTTTTT.

The chain combines TRBV19 with TRBJ1-5; 9 nucleotides line up with TRBD1. With V trimmed by 4 bases and J by 7 bases, 5 bases remained unmatched. The CDR3 loop spans 14 amino acids. The germline gives CDR1 LNHDA, CDR2 SQIVND (reference sequence). CDR3 nucleotides: TGTGCCAGTAGTAACACAGGGGGCTGGCAGCCCCAGCATTTT. Translating gives CASSNTGGWQPQHF.

This sequence joins TRBV28 and TRBJ2-7; maybe TRBD2 (6 bases). Trimming removed 3 bases from V and 0 bases from J, with 15 bases in between. The germline V gene has CDR1 MDHEN and CDR2 SYDVKM. This CDR3 has 16 amino acids. The CDR3 region has the DNA TGTGCCAGCAGTTTCTCTAGCGTCCCCCGCTCCTACGAGCAGTACTTC. It codes for CASSFSSVPRSYEQYF.

The chain recombines TRBV14 with TRBJ2-7, with 7 bases matching TRBD1. Germline V lookup: CDR1 SGHDN, CDR2 FVKESK. Trimming removed 5 bases from V and 4 bases from J; junction bases left unmatched: 14. The CDR3 runs 16 residues. The CDR3 DNA is TGTGCCAGCAGCAAGGCCAGACAGGGACAGCGATACGAGCAGTACTTC. Translation gives CASSKARQGQRYEQYF.